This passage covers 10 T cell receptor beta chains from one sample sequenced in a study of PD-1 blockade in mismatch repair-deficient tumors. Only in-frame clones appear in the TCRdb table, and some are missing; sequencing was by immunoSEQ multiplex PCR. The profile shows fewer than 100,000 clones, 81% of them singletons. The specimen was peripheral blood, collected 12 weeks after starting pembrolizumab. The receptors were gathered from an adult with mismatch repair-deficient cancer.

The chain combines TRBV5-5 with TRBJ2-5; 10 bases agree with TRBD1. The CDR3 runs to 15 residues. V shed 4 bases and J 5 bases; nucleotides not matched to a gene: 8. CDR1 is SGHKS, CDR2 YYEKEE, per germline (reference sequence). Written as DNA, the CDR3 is TGTGCCAGCAGCGAGATGACAGGGGGCGTTGAGACCCAGTACTTC. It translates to CASSEMTGGVETQYF.

CDR3 DNA sequence: TGTGCCAGCAGTTTAAGGACAGGGGGCTTGACCCAGTACTTC. This translates into CASSLRTGGLTQYF. The chain joins TRBV27 to TRBJ2-5; 11 bases agree with TRBD1. CDR1 is MNHEY and CDR2 is SMNVEV in the germline V gene (reference sequence). V shed 2 bases and J 7 bases; nucleotides not matched to a gene: 3. The length of the CDR3 is 14 residues.

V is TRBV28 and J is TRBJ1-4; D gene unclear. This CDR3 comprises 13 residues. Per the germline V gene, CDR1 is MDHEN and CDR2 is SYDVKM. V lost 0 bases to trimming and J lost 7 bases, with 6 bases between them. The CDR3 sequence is CASSLWDGEKLFF. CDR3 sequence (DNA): TGTGCCAGCAGTTTATGGGATGGTGAAAAACTGTTTTTT.

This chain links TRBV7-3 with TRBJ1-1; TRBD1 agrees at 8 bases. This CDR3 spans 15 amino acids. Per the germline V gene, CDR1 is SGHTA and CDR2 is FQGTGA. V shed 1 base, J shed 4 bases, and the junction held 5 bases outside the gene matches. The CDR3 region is CASSLIGQGGTEAFF. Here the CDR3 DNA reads TGTGCCAGCAGCTTAATCGGACAGGGTGGCACTGAAGCTTTCTTT.

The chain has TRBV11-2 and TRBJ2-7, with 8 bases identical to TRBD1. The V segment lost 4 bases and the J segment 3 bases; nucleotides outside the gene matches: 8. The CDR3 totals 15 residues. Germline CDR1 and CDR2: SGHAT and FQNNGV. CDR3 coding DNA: TGTGCCAGCAGCTCGGAACGGACAGGGTTCTACGAGCAGTACTTC. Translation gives CASSSERTGFYEQYF.

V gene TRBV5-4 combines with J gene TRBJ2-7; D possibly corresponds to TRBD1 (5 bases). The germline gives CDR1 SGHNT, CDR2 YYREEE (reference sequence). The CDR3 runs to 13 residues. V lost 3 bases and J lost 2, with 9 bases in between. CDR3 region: CASSSTATYEQYF. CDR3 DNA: TGTGCCAGCAGCTCGACAGCCACCTACGAGCAGTACTTC.

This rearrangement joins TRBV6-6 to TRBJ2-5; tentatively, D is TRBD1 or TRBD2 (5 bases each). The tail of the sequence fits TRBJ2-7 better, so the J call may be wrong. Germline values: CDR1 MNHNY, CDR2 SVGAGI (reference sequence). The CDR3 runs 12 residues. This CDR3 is CASRGVTNEQYF. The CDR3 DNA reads TGTGCCAGCAGGGGGGTTACGAACGAGCAGTACTTC.

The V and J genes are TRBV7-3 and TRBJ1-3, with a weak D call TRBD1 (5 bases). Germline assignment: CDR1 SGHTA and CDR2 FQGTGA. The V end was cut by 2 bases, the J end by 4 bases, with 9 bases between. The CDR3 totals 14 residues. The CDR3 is CASSLSGSGNTIYF. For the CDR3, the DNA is TGTGCCAGCAGCTTATCAGGGTCGGGAAACACCATATATTTT.

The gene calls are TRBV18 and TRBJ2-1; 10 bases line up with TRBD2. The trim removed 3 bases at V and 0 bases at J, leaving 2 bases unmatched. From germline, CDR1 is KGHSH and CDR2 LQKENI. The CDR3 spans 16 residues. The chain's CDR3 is CASSPLAGVSYNEQFF. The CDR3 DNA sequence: TGTGCCAGCTCACCTCTAGCGGGGGTCTCCTACAATGAGCAGTTCTTC.

The CDR3: CAISGQKNTEAFF. CDR3 DNA sequence: TGTGCCATCAGTGGCCAAAAGAACACTGAAGCTTTCTTT. This chain joins TRBV10-3 and TRBJ1-1; D remains unclear. Deletions cut 4 bases from V and 1 base from J, with 7 bases between. Germline assignment: CDR1 ENHRY and CDR2 SYGVKD. The CDR3 is 13 amino acids.